Listed below are T cell receptor beta chains from one sample, sequenced in a study of T-cell reconstitution after alpha-beta-depleted transplantation in children. TCRdb re-derived calls from the PCR reads in MiXCR, one entry per CDR3 protein. The table lists hundreds of thousands of distinct CDR3 sequences, approximately 13% of them singletons. The specimen was PBMCs, mostly from graft donor cells, collected 360 days after TCRalphabeta/CD19-depleted stem cell transplant. All receptors come from a male patient younger than 18 who had a stem cell transplant for acute myeloid leukemia, so the T cells may come from the graft donor. Both conserved end residues are part of each CDR3. A D gene is named only where the DNA matches it firmly. Clone size is not always given. Where it is, it says once, few, many or a class for expanded clones.

abundance: NA; len: 15; d_gene: TRBD1; v_gene: TRBV7-2; j_gene: TRBJ2-5; CDR3nt: TGTGCCAGCAGCTTAGGAGGACAGGGGGGAGAGACCCAGTACTTC; CDR3aa: CASSLGGQGGETQYF
abundance: NA; len: 13; d_gene: TRBD2; v_gene: TRBV20-1; j_gene: TRBJ2-1; CDR3nt: TGCAGTGCTAGTTCTCTCGGGGGGAATGAGCAGTTCTTC; CDR3aa: CSASSLGGNEQFF
abundance: few; len: 17; d_gene: NA; v_gene: TRBV7-8; j_gene: TRBJ1-4; CDR3nt: TGTGCCAGCAGCTTCGCTCCCTTCACCACAACTAATGAAAAACTGTTTTTT; CDR3aa: CASSFAPFTTTNEKLFF
abundance: many; len: 15; d_gene: NA; v_gene: TRBV24-1; j_gene: TRBJ2-1; CDR3nt: TGTGCCACCAGTGGGCTAGCGCCTTCCTACAATGAGCAGTTCTTC; CDR3aa: CATSGLAPSYNEQFF
abundance: few; len: 15; d_gene: NA; v_gene: TRBV27; j_gene: TRBJ2-7; CDR3nt: TGTGCCAGCAGTGCCCTAGTCGCTCTCTCCTACGAGCAGTACTTC; CDR3aa: CASSALVALSYEQYF
abundance: NA; len: 14; d_gene: NA; v_gene: TRBV5-6; j_gene: TRBJ2-1; CDR3nt: TGTGCCAGCAGCTTAGGAGAGTCCTACAATGAGCAGTTCTTC; CDR3aa: CASSLGESYNEQFF
abundance: few; len: 14; d_gene: NA; v_gene: TRBV12-3/TRBV12-4; j_gene: TRBJ2-1; CDR3nt: TGTGCCAGCACCTCTGAGCTGTCCTACAATGAGCAGTTCTTC; CDR3aa: CASTSELSYNEQFF
abundance: NA; len: 13; d_gene: TRBD2; v_gene: TRBV20-1; j_gene: TRBJ2-7; CDR3nt: TGCAGTGCCGGACTAGCGCGTGACTACGAGCAGTACTTC; CDR3aa: CSAGLARDYEQYF
abundance: NA; len: 14; d_gene: NA; v_gene: TRBV29-1; j_gene: TRBJ1-6; CDR3nt: TGCAGCGTCCAGGCGGAAGGAGGTGGTTCACCCCTCCACTTT; CDR3aa: CSVQAEGGGSPLHF
abundance: NA; len: 16; d_gene: NA; v_gene: TRBV19; j_gene: TRBJ2-3; CDR3nt: TGTGCCAGTAGCCCCTTAAGGGGAACCGCCTCAGATACGCAGTATTTT; CDR3aa: CASSPLRGTASDTQYF
abundance: few; len: 15; d_gene: NA; v_gene: TRBV24-1; j_gene: TRBJ2-1; CDR3nt: TGTGCCACCAGTGATTTTAGCAGGGCCTACAATGAGCAGTTCTTC; CDR3aa: CATSDFSRAYNEQFF
abundance: few; len: 12; d_gene: TRBD2; v_gene: TRBV2; j_gene: TRBJ2-1; CDR3nt: TGTGCCAGCAGTGAAGCGCTAGCGGGGCGGTTCTTC; CDR3aa: CASSEALAGRFF
abundance: few; len: 14; d_gene: TRBD2; v_gene: TRBV7-6; j_gene: TRBJ2-1; CDR3nt: TGTGCCAGCAGCTCCGGGCTAGCGGACAATGAGCAGTTCTTC; CDR3aa: CASSSGLADNEQFF
abundance: few; len: 12; d_gene: NA; v_gene: TRBV28; j_gene: TRBJ1-6; CDR3nt: TGTGCCAGCACCTCCCCGGGGTCACCCCTCCACTTT; CDR3aa: CASTSPGSPLHF
abundance: NA; len: 13; d_gene: NA; v_gene: TRBV27; j_gene: TRBJ1-5; CDR3nt: TGTGCCAGCAGTTATACCCGCAGTCAGCCCCAGCATTTT; CDR3aa: CASSYTRSQPQHF
abundance: NA; len: 16; d_gene: TRBD2; v_gene: TRBV7-8; j_gene: TRBJ2-2; CDR3nt: TGTGCCAGCAGCCGAGCCCGGGCGGGAGACACCGGGGAGCTGTTTTTT; CDR3aa: CASSRARAGDTGELFF
abundance: many; len: 14; d_gene: TRBD2; v_gene: TRBV20-1; j_gene: TRBJ2-2; CDR3nt: TGCAGTGCCCGAGCGGGGTCAGCCACCGGGGAGCTGTTTTTT; CDR3aa: CSARAGSATGELFF
abundance: few; len: 16; d_gene: TRBD2; v_gene: TRBV5-6; j_gene: TRBJ2-1; CDR3nt: TGTGCCAGCAGCCTCCAAAGCGGGAGGATCTACAATGAGCAGTTCTTC; CDR3aa: CASSLQSGRIYNEQFF
abundance: many; len: 14; d_gene: NA; v_gene: TRBV12-3/TRBV12-4; j_gene: TRBJ2-7; CDR3nt: TGTGCCAGCAGCATCACGGGGGTCTCCTACGAGCAGTACTTC; CDR3aa: CASSITGVSYEQYF
abundance: many; len: 15; d_gene: TRBD2; v_gene: TRBV12-3/TRBV12-4; j_gene: TRBJ2-7; CDR3nt: TGTGCCAGCAGTTTCAAGCCTAGCGGGAGTAGCGAGCAGTACTTC; CDR3aa: CASSFKPSGSSEQYF
abundance: many; len: 16; d_gene: TRBD1; v_gene: TRBV9; j_gene: TRBJ1-1; CDR3nt: TGTGCCAGCAGCACCGGACAGGGGATGAAGGGAACTGAAGCTTTCTTT; CDR3aa: CASSTGQGMKGTEAFF
abundance: NA; len: 15; d_gene: NA; v_gene: TRBV20-1; j_gene: TRBJ2-4; CDR3nt: TGCAGCCAAACAAAGGTCAAAGGATCCAAAAACATTCAGTACTTC; CDR3aa: CSQTKVKGSKNIQYF
abundance: once; len: 15; d_gene: TRBD2; v_gene: TRBV4-3; j_gene: TRBJ2-1; CDR3nt: TGCGCCAGCAGCCAAGAAGCGGGAGGGGGGGGTGAGCAGTTCTTC; CDR3aa: CASSQEAGGGGEQFF
abundance: many; len: 13; d_gene: NA; v_gene: TRBV29-1; j_gene: TRBJ2-1; CDR3nt: TGCAGCGGTGACTTAACCTGGGCCAATGAGCAGTTCTTC; CDR3aa: CSGDLTWANEQFF
abundance: NA; len: 13; d_gene: NA; v_gene: TRBV5-1; j_gene: TRBJ2-1; CDR3nt: TGCGCCAGCAATAGGGACTCTTACAATGAGCAGTTCTTC; CDR3aa: CASNRDSYNEQFF
abundance: many; len: 17; d_gene: NA; v_gene: TRBV5-1; j_gene: TRBJ2-4; CDR3nt: TGCGCCAGCAGCTTGGAGAGCACAAGGGGAGCCAAAAACATTCAGTACTTC; CDR3aa: CASSLESTRGAKNIQYF
abundance: NA; len: 16; d_gene: NA; v_gene: TRBV6-2/TRBV6-3; j_gene: TRBJ2-4; CDR3nt: TGTGCCAGCAGTTACTCGCCGGGCCAGGTGGATAGCATTCAGTACTTC; CDR3aa: CASSYSPGQVDSIQYF
abundance: NA; len: 16; d_gene: TRBD2; v_gene: TRBV7-2; j_gene: TRBJ2-1; CDR3nt: TGTGCCAGCAGCTTAGGACTCCTAGCGGGAGGCAATGAGCAGTTCTTC; CDR3aa: CASSLGLLAGGNEQFF
abundance: few; len: 13; d_gene: NA; v_gene: TRBV21-1; j_gene: TRBJ2-7; CDR3nt: TGTGCCAGCTCAGAAGAACCTTCCTACGAGCAGTACTTC; CDR3aa: CASSEEPSYEQYF
abundance: few; len: 21; d_gene: NA; v_gene: TRBV11-2; j_gene: TRBJ2-6; CDR3nt: TGTGCCAGCAGCACCCGGAGCCCATACACAATAGAGCGCTCTGGGGCCAACGTCCTGACTTTC; CDR3aa: CASSTRSPYTIERSGANVLTF
abundance: NA; len: 13; d_gene: NA; v_gene: TRBV11-1; j_gene: TRBJ2-7; CDR3nt: TGTGCCAGCAGCTTAATAGTTTCCTACGAGCAGTACTTC; CDR3aa: CASSLIVSYEQYF